Sequencing of this TCR beta chain was carried out in a study of early T cells in non-severe SARS-CoV-2 infection. Study-wide background: Investigators sequenced bulk RNA drawn from unsorted whole blood, and chains remained unpaired.

The CDR3 is 15 amino acids. After removal of 5 bases from V and 5 bases from J, the junction contained 8 bases not matched to a gene. Study conclusions and caveats: Anti-spike CD8 responses were favored in VDJdb matching, and private and CD4 specificities were missed.

Individual cDNA molecules received unique molecular identifiers during library preparation. TCRdb independently ran MiXCR on the 5' RACE reads; one entry per CDR3 protein. Among tens of thousands of distinct CDR3 sequences, 14% were seen once, and the ten largest hold 5.5% to 8%. With respect to this clonotype: Its matching antigen is unknown.

The source is an adult who was a healthcare worker with PCR-confirmed SARS-CoV-2 infection or an uninfected control (not recorded which). The V and J genes are TRBV12-3 or TRBV12-4 and TRBJ2-3; TRBD2 aligns across 9 bases. Specimen: whole blood. The CDR3 loop is CASSPGLARGDTQYF. CDR3 sequence (DNA): TGTGCCAGCAGTCCCGGACTAGCGCGAGGAGATACGCAGTATTTT.